The rows below give T cell receptor beta chains drawn from one sample of a study of B cell selection in AIRE deficiency. Assay used: immunoSEQ multiplex PCR; TCRdb lists only in-frame clones, some missing. The sample has tens of thousands of clones, 96% seen once. The sample was CD4+CD127+ conventional T cells sorted from PBMCs. The receptor set was obtained from a human donor in good health. Each CDR3 is given with its conserved first and last residue. Each record gives: V gene, J gene, D gene, CDR3 protein. A D gene is named only where the DNA matches it firmly.

TRBV19	TRBJ1-4	-	CASTYREGANEKLFF
TRBV5-4	TRBJ2-1	TRBD2	CASSSSGGAGQFF
TRBV2	TRBJ2-3	TRBD2	CASSANPAGGSTDTQYF
TRBV9	TRBJ2-5	-	CASSSRAEETQYF
TRBV6-6	TRBJ1-3	-	CASRSGTQGTIYF
TRBV7-2	TRBJ2-7	TRBD2	CASSPPSGSHEQYF
TRBV5-1	TRBJ2-2	-	CASSLGPQRVNTGELFF
TRBV6-9	TRBJ1-2	TRBD1	CASRDRERGGYTF
TRBV27	TRBJ1-2	-	CASSLGLGTYGYTF
TRBV5-4	TRBJ2-5	-	CASSLDGYQETQYF
TRBV28	TRBJ1-3	-	CASTIGTGTSGNTIYF
TRBV11-2	TRBJ2-5	-	CASSFSHQETQYF
TRBV11-2	TRBJ2-7	-	CASSLDGARLEQYF
TRBV7-9	TRBJ1-3	-	CASSVERGAGNTIYF
TRBV5-5	TRBJ1-3	-	CASSSPSSGNTIYF
TRBV7-9	TRBJ1-3	-	CASSLAGYLGDTIYF
TRBV7-6	TRBJ2-3	TRBD2	CASSLESGLASDTQYF
TRBV6-5	TRBJ1-1	-	CASSNGGEAFF
TRBV6-5	TRBJ1-1	-	CASSAISSGNTEAFF
TRBV28	TRBJ1-1	-	CASSPRYYRVEGENTEAFF
TRBV28	TRBJ1-1	-	CATGRRVNTEAFF
TRBV28	TRBJ1-4	-	CASIPGAIGEKLFF
TRBV5-1	TRBJ2-7	TRBD2	CASSSTAGGRKYEQYF
TRBV9	TRBJ1-3	-	CASSEDLRASGNTIYF
TRBV7-8	TRBJ1-5	TRBD1	CASSPRGEGQHF
TRBV29-1	TRBJ2-5	-	CSVLHPGQTGGVAQYF
TRBV9	TRBJ2-1	TRBD2	CASSSTSGTYNEQFF
TRBV5-1	TRBJ2-7	-	CASSLGAGSYEQYF
TRBV11-2	TRBJ2-1	TRBD2	CASSLVLAGGGEQFF
TRBV2	TRBJ2-2	TRBD2	CASRGLAGEVELFF
TRBV28	TRBJ2-2	TRBD2	CASSLRREGTGELFF
TRBV7-9	TRBJ2-3	-	CASSPGQTSTDTQYF
TRBV7-2	TRBJ2-7	TRBD1	CASSLVSGTAYEQYF
TRBV28	TRBJ1-2	TRBD1	CASSDGGQAKYGYTF
TRBV4-2	TRBJ2-3	-	CASSQARGDTQYF
TRBV7-9	TRBJ1-1	TRBD1	CASSLSQDREAFF
TRBV4-2	TRBJ2-4	-	CASSQPKGASGGKNIQYF
TRBV28	TRBJ2-1	-	CASSRTNSYNEQFF
TRBV2	TRBJ2-1	TRBD2	CASRVAGVDPPPPISSYNEQFF
TRBV19	TRBJ1-5	-	CASSMTPLDQPQHF
TRBV2	TRBJ1-2	-	CASAVGNYGYTF
TRBV14	TRBJ2-1	-	CASSPEAGFYNEQFF
TRBV6-1	TRBJ1-2	-	CASSEGGGSYGYTF
TRBV5-1	TRBJ2-5	TRBD2	CASSFQAGPQETQYF
TRBV7-2	TRBJ2-7	-	CASSPSVQASYEQYF
TRBV7-2	TRBJ2-4	-	CASSLRLELAKNIQYF
TRBV5-1	TRBJ1-1	-	CASSSQTGNTEAFF
TRBV28	TRBJ1-2	-	CASSLEVSERGYTF
TRBV4-3	TRBJ2-2	TRBD2	CASSQEGGRAGELFF
TRBV2	TRBJ2-5	TRBD1	CASSESGAGGETQYF